The 6 T cell receptor beta chains below all came from one sample that was sequenced in a study of CD8 T cells in ankylosing spondylitis. Using its own MiXCR run on the 5' RACE reads, TCRdb lists one record per CDR3 protein. The sample carries about 170,000 distinct CDR3 sequences, around 17% recorded once. Sequences were obtained from blood, either unsorted or a sorted T cell fraction (not recorded which). These receptors originate from a male donor with ankylosing spondylitis or in good health (not recorded which).

The V and J genes are TRBV18 and TRBJ2-2; unclear D gene. CDR3 length: 13 residues. Trimming took off 2 bases at V and 3 bases at J, with 4 bases between the two ends. The germline V gene has CDR1 KGHSH and CDR2 LQKENI. The CDR3 DNA follows: TGTGCCAGCTCACCAGTAGACACCGGGGAGCTGTTTTTT. This gives the protein CASSPVDTGELFF.

This clonotype was detected once. The chain carries TRBV3-1 and TRBJ2-7, with D possibly being TRBD2 (6 bases). V was pared by 3 bases and J by 4 bases, with 16 bases between. The CDR3 has 15 residues. CDR1 and CDR2 (germline): LGHDT, YNNKEL (reference sequence). The CDR3 here is CASSQPRVGRYEQYF. Written as DNA, the CDR3 is TGTGCCAGCAGCCAGCCCAGGGTAGGGAGGTACGAGCAGTACTTC.

The rearrangement links TRBV20-1 to TRBJ2-5; 11 bases agree with TRBD2. Trimming at V came to 0 bases and at J to 5 bases, leaving 5 bases not matched to a gene. The CDR3 covers 15 residues. The V gene's germline CDR1 is DFQATT and CDR2 SNEGSKA (reference sequence). CDR3 in amino acids: CSARDVAGGPETQYF. CDR3 nucleotides: TGCAGTGCTAGAGATGTAGCGGGAGGGCCTGAGACCCAGTACTTC.

The chain couples TRBV7-2 to TRBJ2-4; no definite D call. Germline CDR1 SGHTA, CDR2 FQGNSA. V was shortened by 1 base and J by 10 bases, with 8 bases between the two germline ends. The CDR3 covers 12 residues. The CDR3 nucleotides read TGTGCCAGCAGCTTAGGACCGACGATTCAGTACTTC. Protein: CASSLGPTIQYF.

This clonotype was seen repeatedly, ten times or more. The rearrangement links TRBV20-1 to TRBJ2-3; no clear D gene. The CDR3 is 12 amino acids. Germline values: CDR1 DFQATT, CDR2 SNEGSKA (reference sequence). V lost 3 bases and J 4 bases, leaving 8 bases between the germline ends. CDR3 amino acids: CSARGVADTQYF. Here the CDR3 DNA reads TGCAGTGCTAGGGGTGTTGCAGATACGCAGTATTTT.

This clonotype was recorded at least ten times. The gene calls are TRBV12-3 or TRBV12-4 and TRBJ2-2; 10 positions match TRBD1. V was clipped by 6 bases and J by 6 bases; unmatched bases: 4. This CDR3 comprises 14 residues. CDR3 protein: CASRRTGGSGELFF. The CDR3 nucleotides are TGTGCCAGCAGAAGGACAGGGGGGTCCGGGGAGCTGTTTTTT.